These 21 T cell receptor beta chains came from one sample sequenced in a study of shared clonotypes between healthy human individuals. Repertoires were generated with immunoSEQ multiplex PCR, while TCRdb's copy carries only in-frame clones and drops some. The sample holds about 1 million clones, roughly 80% seen once. Sequencing was carried out using memory CD4+ T cells sorted from blood. Stated subset: CD45RA-negative fraction. The receptor source for this set is a man aged 18 to 30 in good health.

The chain joins TRBV30 to TRBJ2-2, with a possible D match to TRBD2 (6 bases). Trimming pared 0 bases from V and 8 bases from J, leaving 28 bases between. The CDR3 is made up of 19 amino acids. Germline CDR1 reads GTSNPN; CDR2 reads SVGIG (reference sequence). This CDR3 is CAWSVRVLMTRSRSGELFF. The CDR3 DNA follows: TGTGCCTGGAGTGTAAGGGTTTTGATGACTAGATCCCGATCTGGGGAGCTGTTTTTT.

To note about this clone: Different DNA sequences within this sample yield the same CDR3. The genes are TRBV5-1 and TRBJ1-5; no clear D. Trimming took off 0 bases at V and 6 bases at J, with 4 bases between the two ends. This CDR3 comprises 12 residues. Germline V gene lookup returns CDR1 SGHRS and CDR2 YFSETQ. The CDR3 sequence is CASSLDGQPQHF. CDR3 nucleotide sequence: TGCGCCAGCAGCTTGGATGGTCAGCCCCAGCATTTT.

Comment on this clone: This sample also contains other DNA sequences that code for the same CDR3. V is TRBV5-1 and J is TRBJ2-7; 7 bases line up with TRBD1. CDR1 and CDR2 (germline): SGHRS, YFSETQ. After removal of 2 bases from V and 1 base from J, the junction contained 3 bases not matched to a gene. The CDR3 spans 14 residues. Here the CDR3 reads CASSLSTGSYEQYF. The CDR3 DNA sequence: TGCGCCAGCAGCTTATCGACAGGGTCCTACGAGCAGTACTTC.

The chain has TRBV20-1 and TRBJ1-1; no definite D call. V lost 6 bases to trimming and J lost 7 bases, with 12 bases between them. The germline CDR1 and CDR2 sequences are DFQATT and SNEGSKA (reference sequence). The CDR3 has 11 residues. The CDR3 nucleotides read TGCAGTGCCGGGAGGGTATATGAAGCTTTCTTT. Translated, it gives CSAGRVYEAFF.

V gene TRBV5-8 combines with J gene TRBJ1-1; no definite D call. The V gene lost 1 base and the J gene lost 6 bases, with 13 bases spanning the gap. This CDR3 has 14 amino acids. The germline gives CDR1 SGHTS, CDR2 YDEGEE. The CDR3 region is CASSLIRGGAEAFF. The CDR3 DNA follows: TGTGCCAGCAGCTTGATACGAGGAGGCGCTGAAGCTTTCTTT.

The gene calls are TRBV7-9 and TRBJ1-2; D is ambiguous. Trimming removed 0 bases from V and 6 bases from J, with 14 bases in between. The CDR3 totals 15 residues. Germline V gene lookup returns CDR1 SEHNR and CDR2 FQNEAQ (reference sequence). CDR3 in amino acids: CASSLAFGGKDGYTF. The DNA for the CDR3 is TGTGCCAGCAGCTTAGCATTCGGTGGCAAGGATGGCTACACCTTC.

This clone was recorded once. The V call is TRBV27, the J call TRBJ1-6; D gene unclear. The CDR3 has 15 amino acids. V was shortened by 2 bases and J by 8 bases, with 13 bases between the two germline ends. CDR1 is MNHEY and CDR2 is SMNVEV in the germline V gene (reference sequence). Here the CDR3 DNA reads TGTGCCAGCAGTTTAGAGGGTGTTCTTGATTCACCCCTCCACTTT. Its translation is CASSLEGVLDSPLHF.

This clone was seen only a few times. This chain connects TRBV19 to TRBJ2-7; D gene ambiguous. CDR3 length equals 13 residues. Looked up from germline, CDR1 is LNHDA and CDR2 is SQIVND (reference sequence). Deletions cut 10 bases from V and 1 base from J, with 14 bases between. The CDR3 DNA reads as TGTGCCACCCGACAAACTCCGTCCTACGAGCAGTACTTC. Translated: CATRQTPSYEQYF.

This sequence joins TRBV6-6 and TRBJ2-1; D is undetermined. Germline CDR1 reads MNHNY; CDR2 reads SVGAGI (reference sequence). CDR3 size: 14 residues. The V gene lost 2 bases and the J gene lost 7 bases, with 12 bases spanning the gap. The CDR3 region is CASSYTPVGNEQFF. CDR3 bases: TGTGCCAGCAGTTACACACCCGTGGGAAATGAGCAGTTCTTC.

The chain links TRBV5-1 to TRBJ2-3, with 7 nucleotides matching TRBD2. V gave up 3 bases and J gave up 6 bases; unmatched junction bases: 19. The V gene's germline CDR1 is SGHRS and CDR2 YFSETQ. The CDR3 is 18 amino acids. DNA for the CDR3: TGCGCCAGCAGCTCCCTTCCTCCTAGCGGTTTACAGGTGGATACGCAGTATTTT. It codes for CASSSLPPSGLQVDTQYF.

The V gene is TRBV25-1, the J gene TRBJ2-7, with 7 positions matching TRBD1. V dropped 4 bases and J dropped 10; count of bases not matched to a gene: 4. The CDR3 runs to 11 residues. CDR1 is MGHDK and CDR2 is SYGVNS in the germline V gene. CDR3 nucleotides: TGTGCCAGCAGTGTAGACAGGGTTCAGTACTTC. It is translated as CASSVDRVQYF.

The chain joins TRBV19 to TRBJ1-2, with TRBD1 as a possible D gene (5 bases). V shed 7 bases and J shed 5 bases, with 14 bases lying between them. Germline CDR1 is LNHDA and CDR2 is SQIVND (reference sequence). The CDR3 runs 13 residues. DNA for the CDR3: TGTGCCAGTATCCCGGGAAAGGGGTATGGCTACACCTTC. This translates into CASIPGKGYGYTF.

This clone was found a few times. V and J are TRBV25-1 and TRBJ2-3; possibly TRBD1 or TRBD2 for D (5 bases each). Germline values: CDR1 MGHDK, CDR2 SYGVNS. CDR3 size: 15 residues. Trimming cost V 3 bases and J 6 bases, with 16 bases left between them. CDR3 sequence reads: CASSDRGQIGDTQYF. The CDR3 DNA sequence: TGTGCCAGCAGTGACCGGGGCCAAATTGGGGATACGCAGTATTTT.

The gene calls are TRBV9 and TRBJ1-2; unclear D gene. The CDR3 consists of 15 residues. V was shortened by 0 bases and J by 3 bases, with 12 bases between the two germline ends. The germline V gene encodes CDR1 SGDLS and CDR2 YYNGEE. The CDR3 is CASSVATGRYYGYTF. CDR3 bases: TGTGCCAGCAGCGTAGCTACGGGTCGGTACTATGGCTACACCTTC.

The chain links TRBV5-6 to TRBJ1-1, with 7 positions matching TRBD1. Germline loops: CDR1 SGHDT, CDR2 YYEEEE. Trimming at V came to 4 bases and at J to 2 bases, leaving 8 bases not matched to a gene. There are 15 residues in the CDR3. Here the CDR3 reads CASSPQTGTNTEAFF. In nucleotides, the CDR3 is TGTGCCAGCAGCCCGCAGACAGGGACAAACACTGAAGCTTTCTTT.

This clone occurred a few times. The J gene is TRBJ1-1, the V gene TRBV5-4; 7 bases are a match to TRBD1. The germline V gene encodes CDR1 SGHNT and CDR2 YYREEE (reference sequence). With 0 bases clipped from V and 1 base from J, the junction kept 3 bases outside the gene matches. The CDR3 has 15 amino acids. The DNA of the CDR3 is TGTGCCAGCAGCTTGGCCCCAGGGGGGAACACTGAAGCTTTCTTT. This encodes CASSLAPGGNTEAFF.

This clone showed up just a few times. J is TRBJ2-7 and V is TRBV11-1, with D unresolved. With 1 base removed from V and 7 bases from J, the gap between germline ends came to 11 bases. This CDR3 has 13 residues. In germline, CDR1 is SGHAT, CDR2 FQDESV (reference sequence). CDR3 sequence reads: CASSLVRSQEQYF. The CDR3 DNA sequence: TGTGCCAGCAGCTTAGTTAGGTCACAAGAGCAGTACTTC.

Concerning this clone itself: This specimen includes other DNA sequences encoding the same CDR3. The gene calls are TRBV5-4 and TRBJ2-3; D remains ambiguous. CDR1 and CDR2 (germline): SGHNT, YYREEE (reference sequence). Trimming left V 0 bases short and J 3 bases short, with 5 bases between. CDR3 length: 13 amino acids. CDR3 in DNA: TGTGCCAGCAGCTTGGTAGGGACAGATACGCAGTATTTT. Amino acids: CASSLVGTDTQYF.

V usage is TRBV28 and J usage is TRBJ1-5, with 8 bases that match TRBD1. Germline values: CDR1 MDHEN, CDR2 SYDVKM. V lost 5 bases, J lost 7 bases, and 7 bases stayed unmatched. The CDR3 sequence is 14 residues long. For the CDR3, the DNA is TGTGCCAGCAGTAAGACAGGGGCGGGACAGCCCCAGCATTTT. Translating gives CASSKTGAGQPQHF. Combining the CDR3 with reference TRBV28 and TRBJ1-5 gives the whole variable domain DVKVTQSSRYLVKRTGEKVFLECVQDMDHENMFWYRQDPGLGLRLIYFSYDVKMKEKGDIPEGYSVSREKKERFSLILESASTNQTSMYLCASSKTGAGQPQHFGDGTRLSIL.

This rearrangement joins TRBV27 to TRBJ1-2; D perhaps matches TRBD1 (6 bases). The germline gives CDR1 MNHEY, CDR2 SMNVEV (reference sequence). The CDR3 loop spans 15 amino acids. V lost 6 bases and J lost 4, with 18 bases in between. In DNA form, the CDR3 reads TGTGCCAGCAGGCTAGGGCAGGGGATTAGCTATGGCTACACCTTC. Translated, it gives CASRLGQGISYGYTF.

The gene calls are TRBV7-2 and TRBJ1-4; 9 nucleotides agree with TRBD1. Germline CDR1 is SGHTA and CDR2 is FQGNSA. CDR3 length: 16 amino acids. Trimming removed 3 bases from V and 2 bases from J; junction bases left unmatched: 4. The CDR3 loop is CASSFTGGWTNEKLFF. In DNA form, the CDR3 reads TGTGCCAGCAGCTTTACAGGGGGCTGGACTAATGAAAAACTGTTTTTT. The full variable domain, completed using reference TRBV7-2 and TRBJ1-4, is GAGVSQSPSNKVTEKGKDVELRCDPISGHTALYWYRQSLGQGLEFLIYFQGNSAPDKSGLPSDRFSAERTGGSVSTLTIQRTQQEDSAVYLCASSFTGGWTNEKLFFGSGTQLSVL.